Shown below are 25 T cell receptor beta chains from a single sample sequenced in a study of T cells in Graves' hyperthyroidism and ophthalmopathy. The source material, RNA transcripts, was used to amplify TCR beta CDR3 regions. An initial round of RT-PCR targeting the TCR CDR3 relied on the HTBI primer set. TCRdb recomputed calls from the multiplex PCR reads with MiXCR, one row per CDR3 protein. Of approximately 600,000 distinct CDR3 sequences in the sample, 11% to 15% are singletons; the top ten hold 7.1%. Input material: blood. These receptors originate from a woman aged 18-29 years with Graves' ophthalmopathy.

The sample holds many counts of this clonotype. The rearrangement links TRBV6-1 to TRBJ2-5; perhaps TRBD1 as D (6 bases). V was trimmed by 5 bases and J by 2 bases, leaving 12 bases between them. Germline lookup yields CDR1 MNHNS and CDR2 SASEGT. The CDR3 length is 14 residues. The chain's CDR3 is CASSPGTKQETQYF. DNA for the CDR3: TGTGCCAGCAGTCCCGGGACAAAACAAGAGACCCAGTACTTC.

The CDR3 region is CASSTLRTSGLTGELFF. As DNA, the CDR3 is TGTGCCAGCAGCACCCTCAGGACTAGCGGGTTGACCGGGGAGCTGTTTTTT. V gene TRBV9 combines with J gene TRBJ2-2; 11 nucleotides align to TRBD2. Germline V CDR1 and CDR2: SGDLS, YYNGEE. After removal of 4 bases from V and 5 bases from J, the junction contained 10 bases not matched to a gene. The CDR3 is 17 residues long.

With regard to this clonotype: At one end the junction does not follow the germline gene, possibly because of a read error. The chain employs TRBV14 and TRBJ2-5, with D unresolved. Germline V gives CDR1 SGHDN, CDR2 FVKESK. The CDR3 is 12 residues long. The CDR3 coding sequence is TGTACCAGCAGCCAATTTCAAGAGACCCAGTACTTC. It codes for CTSSQFQETQYF.

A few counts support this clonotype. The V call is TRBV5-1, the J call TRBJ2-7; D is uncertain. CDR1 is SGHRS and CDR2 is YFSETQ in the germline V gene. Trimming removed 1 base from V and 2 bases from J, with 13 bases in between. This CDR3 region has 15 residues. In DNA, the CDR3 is TGCGCCAGCAGCTTGTCGGACCGCCTCACCTACGAGCAGTACTTC. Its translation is CASSLSDRLTYEQYF.

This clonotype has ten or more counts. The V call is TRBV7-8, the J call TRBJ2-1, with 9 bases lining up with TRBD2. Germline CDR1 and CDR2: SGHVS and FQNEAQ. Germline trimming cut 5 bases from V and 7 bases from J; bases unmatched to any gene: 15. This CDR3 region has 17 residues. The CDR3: CASSRRAGLAIENEQFF. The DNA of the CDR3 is TGTGCCAGCAGCCGTCGAGCTGGACTAGCGATTGAGAATGAGCAGTTCTTC.

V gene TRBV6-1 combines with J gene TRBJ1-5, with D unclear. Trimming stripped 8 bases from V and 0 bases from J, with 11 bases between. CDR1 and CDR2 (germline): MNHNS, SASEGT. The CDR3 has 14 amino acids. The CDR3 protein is CASARHSSNQPQHF. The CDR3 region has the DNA TGTGCCAGCGCACGACATAGTAGCAATCAGCCCCAGCATTTT.

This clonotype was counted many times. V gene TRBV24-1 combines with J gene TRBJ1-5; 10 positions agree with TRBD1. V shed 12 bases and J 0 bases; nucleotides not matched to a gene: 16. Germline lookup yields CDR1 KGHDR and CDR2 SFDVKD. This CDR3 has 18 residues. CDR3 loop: CAAAPGQGRTDSNQPQHF. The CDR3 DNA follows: TGTGCCGCTGCCCCGGGACAGGGGAGAACGGATAGCAATCAGCCCCAGCATTTT.

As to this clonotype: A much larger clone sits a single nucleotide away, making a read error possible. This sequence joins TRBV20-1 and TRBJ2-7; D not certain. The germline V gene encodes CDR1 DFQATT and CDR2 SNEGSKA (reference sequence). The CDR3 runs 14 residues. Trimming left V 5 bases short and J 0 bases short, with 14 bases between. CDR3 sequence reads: CSAVDGTHSYEQYF. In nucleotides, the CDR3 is TGCAGTGCTGTGGACGGAACCCACTCCTACGAGCAGTACTTC.

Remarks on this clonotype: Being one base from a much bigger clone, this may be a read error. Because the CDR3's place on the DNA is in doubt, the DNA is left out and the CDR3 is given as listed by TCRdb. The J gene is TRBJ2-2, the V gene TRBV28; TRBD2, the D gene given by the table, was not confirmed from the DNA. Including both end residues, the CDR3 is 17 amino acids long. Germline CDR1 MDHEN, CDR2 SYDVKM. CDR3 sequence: CASSFGSGISNTGEPFF.

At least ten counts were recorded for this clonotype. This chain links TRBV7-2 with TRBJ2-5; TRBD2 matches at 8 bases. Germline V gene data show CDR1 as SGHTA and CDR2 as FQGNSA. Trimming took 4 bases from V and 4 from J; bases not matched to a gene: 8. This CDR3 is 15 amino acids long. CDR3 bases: TGTGCCAGCAGCTCGACCGGGACTAGTAGAGAGACCCAGTACTTC. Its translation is CASSSTGTSRETQYF.

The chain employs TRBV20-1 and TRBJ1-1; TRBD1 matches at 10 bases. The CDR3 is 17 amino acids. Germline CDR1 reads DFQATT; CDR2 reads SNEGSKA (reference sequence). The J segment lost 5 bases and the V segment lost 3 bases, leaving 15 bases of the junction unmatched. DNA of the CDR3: TGCAGTGCTAGGCGACCCTCCGGACAGGGGGTCGCGACTGAAGCTTTCTTT. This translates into CSARRPSGQGVATEAFF.

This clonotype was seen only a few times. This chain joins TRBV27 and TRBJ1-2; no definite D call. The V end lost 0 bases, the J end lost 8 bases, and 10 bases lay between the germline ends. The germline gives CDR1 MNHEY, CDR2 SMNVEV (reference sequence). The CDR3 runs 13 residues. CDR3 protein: CASSLSSSGGYTF. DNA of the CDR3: TGTGCCAGCAGTTTATCCTCATCGGGCGGCTACACCTTC.

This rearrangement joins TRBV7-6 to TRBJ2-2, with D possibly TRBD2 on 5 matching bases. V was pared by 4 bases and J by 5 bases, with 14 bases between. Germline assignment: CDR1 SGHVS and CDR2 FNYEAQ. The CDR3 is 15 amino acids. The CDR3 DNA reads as TGTGCCAGCAGCTCATTGGTGGAGGAAACCGGGGAGCTGTTTTTT. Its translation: CASSSLVEETGELFF.

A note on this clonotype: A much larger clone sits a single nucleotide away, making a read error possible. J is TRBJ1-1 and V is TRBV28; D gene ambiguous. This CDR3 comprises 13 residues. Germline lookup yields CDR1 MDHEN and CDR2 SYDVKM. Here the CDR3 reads CASSLLGSTGAFF. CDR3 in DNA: TGTGCCAGCAGTTTATTGGGCAGTACTGGAGCTTTCTTT.

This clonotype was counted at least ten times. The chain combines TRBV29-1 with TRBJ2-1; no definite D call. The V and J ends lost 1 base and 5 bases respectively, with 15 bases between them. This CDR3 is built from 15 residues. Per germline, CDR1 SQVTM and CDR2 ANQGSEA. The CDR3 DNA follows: TGCAGCGTTGAAGTATCGAGAGGCCTAAACAATGAGCAGTTCTTC. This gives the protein CSVEVSRGLNNEQFF.

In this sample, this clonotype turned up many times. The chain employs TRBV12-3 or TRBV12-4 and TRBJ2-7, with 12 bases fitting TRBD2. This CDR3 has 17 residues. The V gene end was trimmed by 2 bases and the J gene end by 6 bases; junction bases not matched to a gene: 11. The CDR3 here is CASSLYRLAGEWGEQYF. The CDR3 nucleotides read TGTGCCAGCAGTTTATATAGACTAGCGGGAGAATGGGGCGAGCAGTACTTC.

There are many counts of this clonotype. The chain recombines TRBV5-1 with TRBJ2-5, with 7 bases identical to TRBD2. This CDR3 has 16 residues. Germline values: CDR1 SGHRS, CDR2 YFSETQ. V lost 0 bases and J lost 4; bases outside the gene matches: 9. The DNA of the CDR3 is TGCGCCAGCAGCTTGGCTGTGGGAGGGCGAGTAGAGACCCAGTACTTC. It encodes CASSLAVGGRVETQYF.

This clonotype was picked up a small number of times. The CDR3 region has the DNA TGTGCCAGTAGGACACTCATGAACACTGAAGCTTTCTTT. This translates into CASRTLMNTEAFF. The chain has TRBV19 and TRBJ1-1; D is ambiguous. CDR1 is LNHDA and CDR2 is SQIVND in the germline V gene (reference sequence). The CDR3 spans 13 residues. V lost 6 bases and J lost 0, with 8 bases in between.

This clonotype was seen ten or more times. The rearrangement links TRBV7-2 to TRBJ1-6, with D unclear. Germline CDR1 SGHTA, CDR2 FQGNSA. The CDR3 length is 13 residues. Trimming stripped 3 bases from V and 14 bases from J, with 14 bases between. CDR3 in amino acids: CASSLGRALTLHF. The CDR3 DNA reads TGTGCCAGCAGCTTGGGCCGTGCCTTAACCCTCCACTTT.

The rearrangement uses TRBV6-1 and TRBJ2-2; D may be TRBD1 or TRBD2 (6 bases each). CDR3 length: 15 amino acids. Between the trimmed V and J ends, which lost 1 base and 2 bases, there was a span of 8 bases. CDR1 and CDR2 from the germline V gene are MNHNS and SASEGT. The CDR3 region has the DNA TGTGCCAGCAGTGAAGACGGGGGCAACACCGGGGAGCTGTTTTTT. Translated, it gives CASSEDGGNTGELFF.

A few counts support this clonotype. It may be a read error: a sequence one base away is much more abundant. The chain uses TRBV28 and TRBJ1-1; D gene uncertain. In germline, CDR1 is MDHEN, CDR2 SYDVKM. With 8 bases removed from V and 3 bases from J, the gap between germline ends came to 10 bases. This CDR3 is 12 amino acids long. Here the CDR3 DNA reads TGTGCCAGCTATCCAGTGGACACTGAAGCTTTCTTT. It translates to CASYPVDTEAFF.

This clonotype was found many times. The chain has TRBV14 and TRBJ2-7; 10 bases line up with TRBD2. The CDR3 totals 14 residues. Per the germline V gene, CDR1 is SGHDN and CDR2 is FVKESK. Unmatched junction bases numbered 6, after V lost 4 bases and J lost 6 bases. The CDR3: CASSPRVAGGEQYF. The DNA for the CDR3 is TGTGCCAGCAGCCCGCGTGTAGCGGGAGGCGAGCAGTACTTC.

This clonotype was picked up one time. The CDR3 DNA reads TGTGCCATCACGGGGCGAGCTCTTAATTCACCCCTCCACTTT. Protein sequence: CAITGRALNSPLHF. The chain is built from TRBV6-2 or TRBV6-3 and TRBJ1-6; the D gene is possibly TRBD1 (5 bases). The germline V gene encodes CDR1 MNHEY and CDR2 SVGEGT. Trimming cost V 10 bases and J 6 bases, with 16 bases left between them. The CDR3 covers 14 residues.

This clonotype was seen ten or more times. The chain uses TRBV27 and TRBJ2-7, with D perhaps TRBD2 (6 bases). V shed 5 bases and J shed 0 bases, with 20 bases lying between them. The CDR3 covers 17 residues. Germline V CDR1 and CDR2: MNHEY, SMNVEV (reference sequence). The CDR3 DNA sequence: TGTGCCAGCAGTCAACCTCCTTCTTACGGGAGCTCCTACGAGCAGTACTTC. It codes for CASSQPPSYGSSYEQYF.

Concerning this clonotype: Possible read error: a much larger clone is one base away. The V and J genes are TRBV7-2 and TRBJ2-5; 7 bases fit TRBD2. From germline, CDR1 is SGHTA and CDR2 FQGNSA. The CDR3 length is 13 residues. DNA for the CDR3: TGTGCCAACAGCGGGATCGGGCAAGAGACCCAGTACTTC. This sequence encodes CANSGIGQETQYF.